This T cell receptor beta chain derives from a study of OX40 agonist ivuxolimab in advanced cancers. Generated by immunoSEQ multiplex PCR, the TCRdb table keeps only in-frame clones and is missing some. The sample lists tens of thousands of clones, about 85% occurring once. There are a few counts of this clone. Per the germline V gene, CDR1 is SGHTA and CDR2 is FQGNSA. The V gene lost 5 bases and the J gene lost 5 bases, with 12 bases spanning the gap. This CDR3 comprises 13 residues. This receptor was identified in an adult with an advanced solid tumor such as melanoma, head and neck, liver or kidney cancer. The rearrangement joins TRBV7-2 to TRBJ2-5; a weak D match, TRBD1 (6 bases). Sequenced material: CD4+ or CD8+ T cells sorted from blood, taken in a trial of the OX40 agonist ivuxolimab. The CDR3 spells CASSPQGGETQYF. The CDR3 coding sequence is TGTGCCAGCAGCCCTCAAGGGGGTGAGACCCAGTACTTC.